The present T cell receptor beta chain was sequenced within a study of beta chain features in type 1 diabetes. Findings and limits, study-wide: Lower insertion and higher deletion counts appeared at VDJ junctions in type 1 diabetes patients. Any PCR bias toward short templates would affect both groups alike. Healthy donors had naive, central memory and Treg TCRB repertoires that appeared less similar than those seen among patients. All four CD4+ subsets of Type 1 diabetes patients contained TCRB CDR3s that were moderately but significantly shorter.

Details on this clone: Its matching antigen is unknown.

cDNA synthesis used the whole RNA isolate, giving expressed TCRB sequences. Some clones are missing from TCRdb's copy, which holds only in-frame ones; the method was immunoSEQ multiplex PCR. The table lists over 350,000 clones, about 14% of them singletons. This CDR3 region has 15 residues. CDR1 SGHAT and CDR2 FQNNGV come from the germline V gene. Germline trimming cut 3 bases from V and 0 bases from J; bases unmatched to any gene: 5. V and J are TRBV11-2 and TRBJ2-7; 7 nucleotides line up with TRBD1. This sequence originates from a woman younger than 30 in good health. The sample taken for sequencing was naive CD4+ T cells from blood. CDR3 loop: CASSFRRDSSYEQYF. DNA of the CDR3: TGTGCCAGCAGCTTCCGCCGGGACAGCTCCTACGAGCAGTACTTC.